This T cell receptor beta chain was found in a study of T-cell reconstitution after alpha-beta-depleted transplantation in children. CDR1 and CDR2 (germline): MNHNS, SASEGT. V was pared by 4 bases and J by 5 bases, with 18 bases between. The CDR3 runs 16 residues. Unique molecular identifiers tagged the TCRbeta library. TCRdb recomputed calls from the PCR reads with MiXCR, one row per CDR3 protein. The data contain around 400,000 distinct CDR3 sequences, approximately 20% of them seen just once; the ten biggest clones take up 3.8%. The V gene is TRBV6-1, the J gene TRBJ2-1; D is possibly TRBD1 (5 bases). The sample consisted of PBMCs from the stem cell graft donor, taken from the stem cell graft. This receptor was taken from a human donor who donated a stem cell graft to a child with acute myeloid leukemia. Here the CDR3 DNA reads TGTGCCAGCAGTGGACAACAGATAGTAGGGGACAATGAGCAGTTCTTC. Translating gives CASSGQQIVGDNEQFF.